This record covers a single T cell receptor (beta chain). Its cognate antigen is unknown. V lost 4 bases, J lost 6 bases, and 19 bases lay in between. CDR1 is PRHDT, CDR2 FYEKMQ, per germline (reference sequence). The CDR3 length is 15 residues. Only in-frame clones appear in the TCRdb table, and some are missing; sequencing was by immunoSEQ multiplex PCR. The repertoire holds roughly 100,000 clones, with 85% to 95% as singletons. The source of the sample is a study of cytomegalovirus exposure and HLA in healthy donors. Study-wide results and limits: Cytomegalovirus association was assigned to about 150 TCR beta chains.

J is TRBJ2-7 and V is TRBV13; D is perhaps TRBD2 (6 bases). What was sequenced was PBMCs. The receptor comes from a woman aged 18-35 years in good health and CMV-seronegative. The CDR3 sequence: CASSSEGRVGGEQYF. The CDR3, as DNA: TGTGCCAGCAGCTCAGAGGGGAGAGTGGGGGGCGAGCAGTACTTC.